The clone carrying this T cell receptor (beta chain) was counted once. Its antigen is unidentified. V lost 0 bases to trimming and J lost 0 bases, with 6 bases between them. CDR1 is SGDLS and CDR2 is YYNGEE in the germline V gene. The CDR3 spans 15 residues. Some clones are missing from TCRdb's copy, which holds only in-frame ones; the method was immunoSEQ multiplex PCR. The sample has 70,000 to 80,000 clones, approximately 90% seen once. This entry belongs to a study of OX40 agonist ivuxolimab in advanced cancers. Study conclusions and caveats: It was not determined which antigens were specifically recognized by the peripheral T cells that had undergone clonal expansion.

The specimen comprised CD4+ or CD8+ T cells sorted from blood, sampled in a trial of the OX40 agonist ivuxolimab. The chain links TRBV9 to TRBJ2-2, with D hard to call. This clonotype was obtained from an adult with an advanced solid tumor such as melanoma, head and neck, liver or kidney cancer. The CDR3 coding sequence is TGTGCCAGCAGCGTAGCAGGTACGAACACCGGGGAGCTGTTTTTT. Protein sequence: CASSVAGTNTGELFF.